The 21 T cell receptor beta chains in this list originate from one sample, sequenced in a study of T cells after yellow fever vaccination. MiXCR, applied by TCRdb to the 5' RACE reads, yields one record per CDR3 protein. The sample includes about 580,000 distinct CDR3 sequences, around a sixth of them seen just once. Here the sequenced sample was PBMCs, taken less than 6 days after the first yellow fever vaccination. Source of these receptors: a man aged 18 to 29 who received the YFV17D yellow fever vaccine.

There are a few counts of this clonotype. The chain combines TRBV29-1 with TRBJ2-7, with TRBD2 identical over 9 bases. Germline CDR1 is SQVTM and CDR2 is ANQGSEA. The junction had 3 bases not matched to a gene; V was cut back by 4 bases and J by 5 bases. The CDR3 covers 12 residues. CDR3 coding DNA: TGCAGCGTTGGGACTAGCGTCCACGAGCAGTACTTC. Its translation is CSVGTSVHEQYF.

CDR3 sequence (DNA): TGCGCCAGCAGCCAAGTCCTAGCGGAGACAGATACGCAGTATTTT. It translates to CASSQVLAETDTQYF. The chain combines TRBV4-1 with TRBJ2-3; 7 bases are a match to TRBD2. V lost 1 base and J lost 3; bases outside the gene matches: 4. CDR3 length: 15 amino acids. Germline-derived CDR1 and CDR2 are MGHRA and YSYEKL.

The gene calls are TRBV7-9 and TRBJ1-2, with unresolved D. Germline CDR1 reads SEHNR; CDR2 reads FQNEAQ (reference sequence). Between the trimmed V and J ends, which lost 3 bases and 8 bases, there was a span of 16 bases. The CDR3 length is 14 residues. The CDR3 protein is CASSFLVHKRGYTF. CDR3 nucleotide sequence: TGTGCCAGCAGCTTCCTAGTCCACAAAAGAGGCTACACCTTC. Drawing the rest from reference TRBV7-9 and TRBJ1-2, the complete variable domain is DTGVSQNPRHKITKRGQNVTFRCDPISEHNRLYWYRQTLGQGPEFLTYFQNEAQLEKSRLLSDRFSAERPKGSFSTLEIQRTEQGDSAMYLCASSFLVHKRGYTFGSGTRLTVV.

This clonotype was observed a few times. This chain uses TRBV4-3 with TRBJ1-2; D ambiguous. V was cut by 0 bases and J by 5 bases, with 7 bases left in between. The CDR3 is 13 residues long. The germline CDR1 and CDR2 sequences are LGHNA and YSLEER. The CDR3 DNA reads TGCGCCAGCAGCCAAGAGATAGGTTATGGCTACACCTTC. It is translated as CASSQEIGYGYTF.

The chain joins TRBV7-9 to TRBJ2-2, with TRBD1 matching over 12 bases. This CDR3 comprises 17 residues. Trimming at V came to 5 bases and at J to 5 bases, leaving 9 bases not matched to a gene. Germline CDR1 is SEHNR and CDR2 is FQNEAQ (reference sequence). In nucleotides, the CDR3 is TGTGCCAGCAGCCAAAGGGACAGGGGGCCGGCTACCGGGGAGCTGTTTTTT. It yields the protein CASSQRDRGPATGELFF. Using reference TRBV7-9 and TRBJ2-2 for the parts outside the CDR3, the full variable domain is DTGVSQNPRHKITKRGQNVTFRCDPISEHNRLYWYRQTLGQGPEFLTYFQNEAQLEKSRLLSDRFSAERPKGSFSTLEIQRTEQGDSAMYLCASSQRDRGPATGELFFGEGSRLTVL.

This rearrangement joins TRBV2 to TRBJ1-2; maybe TRBD1 (6 bases). V was cut by 4 bases and J by 6 bases, with 15 bases left in between. The germline CDR1 and CDR2 sequences are SNHLY and FYNNEI. The CDR3 is 14 residues long. DNA for the CDR3: TGTGCCAGCAGTGTCGCGGGACACTCCGATGGCTACACCTTC. Its protein is CASSVAGHSDGYTF.

The V and J genes are TRBV13 and TRBJ2-3; maybe TRBD2 (6 bases). Trimming stripped 1 base from V and 7 bases from J, with 18 bases between. The germline V gene has CDR1 PRHDT and CDR2 FYEKMQ (reference sequence). The CDR3 sequence is 16 residues long. The CDR3 loop reads CASSLVAGYRLNTQYF. CDR3 DNA sequence: TGTGCCAGCAGCTTAGTCGCGGGGTACCGTTTAAATACGCAGTATTTT. Full variable domain (missing parts from reference TRBV13 and TRBJ2-3): AAGVIQSPRHLIKEKRETATLKCYPIPRHDTVYWYQQGPGQDPQFLISFYEKMQSDKGSIPDRFSAQQFSDYHSELNMSSLELGDSALYFCASSLVAGYRLNTQYFGPGTRLTVL.

This clonotype was picked up many times. The CDR3 DNA reads as TGTGCCAGCGGGGACAGATTCTACAATGAGCAGTTCTTC. Its protein product is CASGDRFYNEQFF. V gene TRBV6-2 or TRBV6-3 combines with J gene TRBJ2-1; 7 bases fit TRBD1. The V segment lost 8 bases and the J segment 3 bases; nucleotides outside the gene matches: 4. Germline-derived CDR1 and CDR2 are MNHEY and SVGEGT. This CDR3 spans 13 amino acids.

This clonotype was counted a few times. The chain employs TRBV20-1 and TRBJ1-4; D remains unclear. Germline V gene data show CDR1 as DFQATT and CDR2 as SNEGSKA (reference sequence). The CDR3 is 14 residues long. V was trimmed by 2 bases and J by 2 bases, leaving 9 bases between them. The CDR3 sequence: CSARSGLTNEKLFF. The CDR3 coding sequence is TGCAGTGCTAGATCTGGCCTTACTAATGAAAAACTGTTTTTT.

Here the CDR3 DNA reads TGCAGTGCTCCAACTTCTACAGACTGGGGGGCCTACGAGCAGTACTTC. Its protein is CSAPTSTDWGAYEQYF. The chain is built from TRBV20-1 and TRBJ2-7; D is perhaps TRBD2 (6 bases). The CDR3 loop spans 16 amino acids. Looked up from germline, CDR1 is DFQATT and CDR2 is SNEGSKA (reference sequence). V was pared by 5 bases and J by 2 bases, with 22 bases between.

The rearrangement uses TRBV5-5 and TRBJ2-7; 8 bases match TRBD2. The CDR3 contains 15 residues. V lost 4 bases to trimming and J lost 1 base; unmatched junction nucleotides: 7. CDR1 and CDR2 from the germline V gene are SGHKS and YYEKEE (reference sequence). In nucleotides, the CDR3 is TGTGCCAGCAGCCCCCGACTAGCGCCTTCCTACGAGCAGTACGTC. Its protein product is CASSPRLAPSYEQYV.

Concerning this clonotype itself: A junction end diverges from the germline sequence, so it may reflect a read error. The chain recombines TRBV27 with TRBJ1-2; TRBD1 aligns across 8 bases. Germline CDR1 reads MNHEY; CDR2 reads SMNVEV (reference sequence). This CDR3 spans 15 amino acids. The CDR3: CASSPSWTGSQGCTF. Written as DNA, the CDR3 is TGTGCCAGCAGTCCGTCTTGGACAGGGTCTCAAGGCTGCACCTTC.

V and J are TRBV18 and TRBJ2-2; the D is unclear. Deletions cut 2 bases from V and 4 bases from J, with 8 bases between. Per the germline V gene, CDR1 is KGHSH and CDR2 is LQKENI. The CDR3 extends over 14 amino acids. Written as DNA, the CDR3 is TGTGCCAGCTCACCAATCGGCACCACCGGGGAGCTGTTTTTT. This codes for CASSPIGTTGELFF. Drawing the rest from reference TRBV18 and TRBJ2-2, the complete variable domain is NAGVMQNPRHLVRRRGQEARLRCSPMKGHSHVYWYRQLPEEGLKFMVYLQKENIIDESGMPKERFSAEFPKEGPSILRIQQVVRGDSAAYFCASSPIGTTGELFFGEGSRLTVL.

The chain joins TRBV24-1 to TRBJ2-3; 8 nucleotides line up with TRBD2. From germline, CDR1 is KGHDR and CDR2 SFDVKD. J was trimmed by 0 bases and V by 3 bases; bases with no gene match: 1. The CDR3 length is 15 residues. CDR3 region: CATSDRTSSTDTQYF. The DNA for the CDR3 is TGTGCCACCAGTGATCGGACTAGCAGCACAGATACGCAGTATTTT.

J is TRBJ1-1 and V is TRBV4-1, with D unresolved. There are 14 residues in the CDR3. Deletions cut 4 bases from V and 4 bases from J, with 13 bases between. Germline lookup yields CDR1 MGHRA and CDR2 YSYEKL. DNA for the CDR3: TGCGCCAGCAGCCCCGCCCGGATGGGCACTGAAGCTTTCTTT. Its protein product is CASSPARMGTEAFF.

The V call is TRBV7-3, the J call TRBJ1-6; perhaps TRBD1 as D (6 bases). The V and J ends lost 5 bases and 9 bases respectively, with 17 bases between them. Per the germline V gene, CDR1 is SGHTA and CDR2 is FQGTGA. This CDR3 has 15 amino acids. The CDR3 region has the DNA TGTGCCAGCAGCGCGTACAGGGCCCCGGGTTCACCCCTCCACTTT. This translates into CASSAYRAPGSPLHF.

CDR3 sequence: CAISVLESEKLFF. In nucleotides, the CDR3 is TGTGCCATCAGTGTATTGGAAAGTGAAAAACTGTTTTTT. V gene TRBV10-3 combines with J gene TRBJ1-4; D remains ambiguous. V was clipped by 4 bases and J by 7 bases, with 10 bases between them. From germline, CDR1 is ENHRY and CDR2 SYGVKD. This CDR3 has 13 amino acids.

The sample holds a few counts of this clonotype. The V and J genes are TRBV11-1 and TRBJ2-5, with 8 positions matching TRBD1. The CDR3 has 14 residues. Germline lookup yields CDR1 SGHAT and CDR2 FQDESV (reference sequence). The V gene end was trimmed by 3 bases and the J gene end by 1 base; junction bases not matched to a gene: 1. This CDR3 reads CASSFRGPQETQYF. As DNA, the CDR3 is TGTGCCAGCAGCTTCAGGGGGCCCCAAGAGACCCAGTACTTC.

In its sample, this clonotype was seen a few times. V usage is TRBV19 and J usage is TRBJ2-1; D not resolved. V gave up 7 bases and J gave up 5 bases, with 12 bases separating them. The CDR3 contains 13 residues. The V gene's germline CDR1 is LNHDA and CDR2 SQIVND (reference sequence). CDR3 nucleotide sequence: TGTGCCAGTATGACGTGGGAACACAATGAGCAGTTCTTC. It encodes CASMTWEHNEQFF.

The chain has TRBV2 and TRBJ1-5, with D possibly TRBD1 on 6 matching bases. This CDR3 has 14 amino acids. CDR1 and CDR2 (germline): SNHLY, FYNNEI. Trimming removed 6 bases at V and 7 bases at J, with 16 bases between. CDR3 sequence reads: CASSAGDMRQPQHF. The CDR3 DNA reads as TGTGCCAGCAGCGCAGGGGACATGCGGCAGCCCCAGCATTTT.

V gene TRBV28 combines with J gene TRBJ2-1, with 14 bases matching TRBD2. The CDR3 totals 17 residues. V lost 5 bases and J lost 5; bases outside the gene matches: 8. Germline CDR1 and CDR2: MDHEN and SYDVKM. The CDR3 loop reads CASSTRLAGGNDNEQFF. CDR3 coding DNA: TGTGCCAGCAGTACTAGACTAGCGGGGGGGAATGACAATGAGCAGTTCTTC.